This T cell receptor beta chain came from a study of T cell responses to AZD1222 COVID-19 vaccine. Data came from immunoSEQ multiplex PCR; TCRdb stores just in-frame clones and leaves some out. The sample lists 110,000 or so clones, 82% occurring once. This CDR3 has 18 amino acids. The V gene's germline CDR1 is MNHEY and CDR2 SMNVEV (reference sequence). V lost 10 bases, J lost 0 bases, and 27 bases lay in between. This clone was observed once. The origin of this receptor is an adult in good health. The sample was peripheral blood, taken on day 0 of AZD1222 vaccination. The gene calls are TRBV27 and TRBJ1-1, with a possible D match to TRBD1 (5 bases). CDR3 protein: CATPGDDSLAWMNTEAFF. For the CDR3, the DNA is TGTGCCACCCCGGGGGACGACTCCCTTGCTTGGATGAACACTGAAGCTTTCTTT.